Presented here are 4 T cell receptor beta chains from one specimen sequenced in a study of STAT3 mutations in large granular lymphocyte leukemia. Study-level results: Every T-LGLL patient had at least one immunodominant TCRbeta clonotype.

Libraries were prepared by immunoSEQ multiplex PCR; TCRdb keeps only in-frame clonotypes and omits some of them. Of 20,000 or so clones listed, 92% are singletons. These receptors' targets are unknown. Sequencing was performed on peripheral blood mononuclear cells. These receptor sequences come from a man between 60 and 75 years old with T-cell large granular lymphocyte leukemia. Some clones in this sample may be carry-over from other donors' samples.

The sample holds one count of this clone. This rearrangement joins TRBV7-9 to TRBJ1-2; 9 bases are a match to TRBD1. The CDR3 contains 14 residues. Trimming at V came to 3 bases and at J to 7 bases, leaving 6 bases not matched to a gene. Germline-derived CDR1 and CDR2 are SEHNR and FQNEAQ (reference sequence). CDR3 DNA: TGTGCCAGCAGCTTGGACAGGGGATATCGTGGCTACACCTTC. This encodes CASSLDRGYRGYTF.

The CDR3 DNA sequence: TGTGCCTGGAGTGTCGAGGGGGTTCTCTGGGAAAAACTGTTTTTT. It encodes CAWSVEGVLWEKLFF. The chain uses TRBV30 and TRBJ1-4; D is perhaps TRBD1 (6 bases). Germline CDR1 reads GTSNPN; CDR2 reads SVGIG (reference sequence). CDR3 size: 15 residues. Trimming cost V 0 bases and J 8 bases, with 16 bases left between them.

About this clone itself: At one end, the junction sequence differs from germline, possibly due to a read error. The rearrangement uses TRBV7-9 and TRBJ2-7; 10 positions match TRBD2. The CDR3 has 14 amino acids. Looked up from germline, CDR1 is SEHNR and CDR2 is FQNEAQ (reference sequence). The CDR3 sequence: CASSVAGGLYEQYF. CDR3 nucleotide sequence: TGTGCCAGCAGCGTAGCGGGAGGCCTCTACGAGCAGTACTTC.

The V and J genes are TRBV2 and TRBJ2-7; tentative D call: TRBD2 (5 bases). Per the germline V gene, CDR1 is SNHLY and CDR2 is FYNNEI. This CDR3 region has 14 residues. Trimming stripped 3 bases from V and 2 bases from J, with 11 bases between. This CDR3 is CASSDLALPYEQYF. The CDR3 bases are TGTGCCAGCAGTGATCTAGCCCTTCCCTACGAGCAGTACTTC.